Detailed here is one TCR beta chain. As originally analysed: Estimation of nucleated cell counts was performed using reference gene primer amplification. Sequencing used immunoSEQ multiplex PCR; TCRdb keeps in-frame clones, though not all of them. D and trimming were read from the DNA, whereas the V and J calls and clone size are those reported in that table. The sample lists about 130,000 clones, 80% occurring once. The sample belongs to a study of blood T cell repertoires in COVID-19. Study summary: Samples came from the United States, Italy and Spain, spanning acute and convalescent COVID-19. T cells, B-cell-depleted T cells, or PBMCs provided the cDNA or gDNA that served as material.

V lost 0 bases to trimming and J lost 3 bases, with 11 bases between them. Germline CDR1 is LGHNA and CDR2 is YNFKEQ. There are 15 residues in the CDR3. The sample was peripheral blood. This receptor was taken from a man in his sixties or seventies with acute or convalescent COVID-19. The chain is built from TRBV4-2 and TRBJ1-2, with TRBD1 as a possible D gene (5 bases). DNA of the CDR3: TGTGCCAGCAGCCAAGAAGGATGGGGGGACTATGGCTACACCTTC. Translating gives CASSQEGWGDYGYTF.